This T cell receptor beta chain was retrieved from a study of shared clonotypes between healthy human individuals. Study conclusions and caveats: When compared with the clonotypes that were shared by all four sorted-subset donors, the non-shared clonotypes turned out to have lower generation probabilities. Sampling used blood alone; tissue repertoires probably differ. Even with large depth, rarefaction showed that sorted-subset sequencing was incomplete.

V was shortened by 2 bases and J by 6 bases, with 13 bases between the two germline ends. This CDR3 has 13 amino acids. Per the germline V gene, CDR1 is GTSNPN and CDR2 is SVGIG (reference sequence). Some clones are missing from TCRdb's copy, which holds only in-frame ones; the method was immunoSEQ multiplex PCR. Of roughly 2,000,000 clones listed, 93% are singletons. Concerning this clone: The antigen is not known.

CD45RO-negative CD8 cells positively selected for CCR7 made up the naive population, which excluded terminally differentiated effector memory CD45RA+ cells. V usage is TRBV30 and J usage is TRBJ1-1; D gene ambiguous. The material sequenced was naive CD8+ T cells from PBMCs. The sequence was obtained from a man between 18 and 35 years old in good health. Some clones in this sample may be carry-over from other donors' samples. CDR3 sequence reads: CAWSSGVSAEAFF. CDR3 in DNA: TGTGCCTGGAGTTCCGGGGTCTCGGCTGAAGCTTTCTTT.